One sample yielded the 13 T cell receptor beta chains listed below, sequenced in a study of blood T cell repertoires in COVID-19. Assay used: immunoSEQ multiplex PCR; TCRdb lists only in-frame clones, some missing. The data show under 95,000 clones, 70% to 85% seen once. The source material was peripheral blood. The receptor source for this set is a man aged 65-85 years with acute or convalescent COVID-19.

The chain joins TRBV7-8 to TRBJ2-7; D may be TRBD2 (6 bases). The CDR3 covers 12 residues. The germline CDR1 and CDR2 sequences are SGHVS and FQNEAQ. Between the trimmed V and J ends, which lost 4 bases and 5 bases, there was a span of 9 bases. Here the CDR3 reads CASSSTSHEQYV. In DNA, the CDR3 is TGTGCCAGCAGCTCTACTAGCCACGAGCAGTACGTC.

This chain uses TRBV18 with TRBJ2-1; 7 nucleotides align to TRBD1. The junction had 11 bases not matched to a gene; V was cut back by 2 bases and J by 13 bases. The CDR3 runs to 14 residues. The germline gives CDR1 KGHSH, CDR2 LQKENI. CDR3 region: CASSPGGRGPGQFF. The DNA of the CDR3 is TGTGCCAGCTCACCAGGGGGTAGGGGGCCAGGACAGTTCTTC.

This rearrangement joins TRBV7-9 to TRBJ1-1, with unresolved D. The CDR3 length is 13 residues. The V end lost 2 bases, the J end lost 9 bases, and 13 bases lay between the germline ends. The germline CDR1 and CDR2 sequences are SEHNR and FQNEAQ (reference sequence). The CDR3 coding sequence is TGTGCCAGCAGCTTAAGTCAGTCCAATAAAGCTTTCTTT. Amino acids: CASSLSQSNKAFF.

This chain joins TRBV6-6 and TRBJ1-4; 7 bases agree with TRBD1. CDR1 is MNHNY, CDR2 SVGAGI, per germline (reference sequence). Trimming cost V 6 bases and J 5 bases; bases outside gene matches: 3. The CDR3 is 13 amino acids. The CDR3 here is CASRGGGNEKLFF. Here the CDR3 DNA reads TGTGCCAGCAGAGGGGGCGGGAATGAAAAACTGTTTTTT.

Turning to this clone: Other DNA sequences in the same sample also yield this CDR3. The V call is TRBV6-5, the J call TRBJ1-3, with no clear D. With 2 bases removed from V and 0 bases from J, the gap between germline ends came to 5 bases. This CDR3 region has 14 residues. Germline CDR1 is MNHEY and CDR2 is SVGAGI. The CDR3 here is CASSYRSSGNTIYF. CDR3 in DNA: TGTGCCAGCAGTTACCGTAGCTCTGGAAACACCATATATTTT.

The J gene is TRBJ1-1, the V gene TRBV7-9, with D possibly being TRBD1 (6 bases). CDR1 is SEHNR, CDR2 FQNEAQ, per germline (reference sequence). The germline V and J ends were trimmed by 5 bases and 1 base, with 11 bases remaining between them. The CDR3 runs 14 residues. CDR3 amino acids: CASSNDRTNTEAFF. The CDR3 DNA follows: TGTGCCAGCAGCAACGACAGGACGAACACTGAAGCTTTCTTT. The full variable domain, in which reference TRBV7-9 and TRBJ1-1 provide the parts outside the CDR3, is DTGVSQNPRHKITKRGQNVTFRCDPISEHNRLYWYRQTLGQGPEFLTYFQNEAQLEKSRLLSDRFSAERPKGSFSTLEIQRTEQGDSAMYLCASSNDRTNTEAFFGQGTRLTVV.

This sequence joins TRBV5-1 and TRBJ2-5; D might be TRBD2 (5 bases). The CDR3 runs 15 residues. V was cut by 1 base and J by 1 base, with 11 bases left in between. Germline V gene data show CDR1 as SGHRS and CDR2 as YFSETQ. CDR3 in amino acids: CASSLLPGLQETQYF. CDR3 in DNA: TGCGCCAGCAGCTTGCTGCCAGGACTCCAAGAGACCCAGTACTTC.

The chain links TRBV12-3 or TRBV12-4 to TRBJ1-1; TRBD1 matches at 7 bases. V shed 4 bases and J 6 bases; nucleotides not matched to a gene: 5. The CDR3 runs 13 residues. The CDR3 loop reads CASSSTGSPEAFF. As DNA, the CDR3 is TGTGCCAGCAGTTCGACAGGGTCCCCTGAAGCTTTCTTT.

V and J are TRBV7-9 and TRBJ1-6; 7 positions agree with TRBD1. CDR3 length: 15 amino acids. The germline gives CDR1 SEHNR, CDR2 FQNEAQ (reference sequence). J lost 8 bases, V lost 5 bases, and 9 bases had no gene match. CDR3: CASSPPGGLHSPLHF. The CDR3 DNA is TGTGCCAGCAGCCCTCCAGGGGGTCTTCATTCACCCCTCCACTTT.

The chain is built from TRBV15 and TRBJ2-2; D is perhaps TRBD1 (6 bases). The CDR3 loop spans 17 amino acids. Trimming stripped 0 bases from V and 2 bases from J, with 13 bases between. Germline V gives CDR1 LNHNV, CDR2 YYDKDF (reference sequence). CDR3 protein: CATSREPHRVNTGELFF. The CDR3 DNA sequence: TGTGCCACCAGCAGAGAGCCTCACAGGGTTAACACCGGGGAGCTGTTTTTT.

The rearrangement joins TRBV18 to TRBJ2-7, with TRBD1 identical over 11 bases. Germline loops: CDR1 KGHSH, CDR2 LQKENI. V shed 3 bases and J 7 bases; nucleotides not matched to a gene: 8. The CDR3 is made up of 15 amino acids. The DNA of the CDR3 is TGTGCCAGCTCACCCGGGACAGGGGGAATGGGTGAGCAGTACGTC. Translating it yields CASSPGTGGMGEQYV.

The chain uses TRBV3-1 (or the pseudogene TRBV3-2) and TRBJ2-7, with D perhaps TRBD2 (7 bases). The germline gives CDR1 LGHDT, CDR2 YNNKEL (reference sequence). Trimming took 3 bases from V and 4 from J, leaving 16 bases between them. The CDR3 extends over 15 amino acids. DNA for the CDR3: TGTGCCAGCAGCCAGGGGGGGGCGGGGTTATACGAGCAGTACTTC. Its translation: CASSQGGAGLYEQYF.

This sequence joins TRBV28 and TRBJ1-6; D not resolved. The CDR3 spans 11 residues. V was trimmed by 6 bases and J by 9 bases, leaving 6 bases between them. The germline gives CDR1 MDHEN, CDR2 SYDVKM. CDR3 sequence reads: CASRRLSPLHF. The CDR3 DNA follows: TGTGCCAGCAGGCGACTTTCACCCCTCCACTTT.